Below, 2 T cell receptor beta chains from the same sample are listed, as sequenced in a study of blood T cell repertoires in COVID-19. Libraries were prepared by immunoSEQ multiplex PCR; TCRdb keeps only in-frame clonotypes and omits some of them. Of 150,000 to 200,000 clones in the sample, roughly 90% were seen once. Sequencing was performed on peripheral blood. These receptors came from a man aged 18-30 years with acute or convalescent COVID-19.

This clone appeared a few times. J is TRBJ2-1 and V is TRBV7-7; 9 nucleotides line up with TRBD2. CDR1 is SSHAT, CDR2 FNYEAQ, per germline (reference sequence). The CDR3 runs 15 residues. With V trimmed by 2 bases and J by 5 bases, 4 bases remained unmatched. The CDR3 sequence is CASSLMAGGNNEQFF. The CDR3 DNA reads TGTGCCAGCAGCTTAATGGCGGGAGGGAACAATGAGCAGTTCTTC.

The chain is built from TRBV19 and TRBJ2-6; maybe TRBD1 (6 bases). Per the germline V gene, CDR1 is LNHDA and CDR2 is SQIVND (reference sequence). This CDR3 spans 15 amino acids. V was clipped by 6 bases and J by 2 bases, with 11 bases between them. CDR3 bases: TGTGCCAGTAGCCCCCAGGGGACTGGGGCCAACGTCCTGACTTTC. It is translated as CASSPQGTGANVLTF.